This T cell receptor (beta chain) was sequenced during a study of blood T cell repertoires in COVID-19 (dated by TCRdb to the early 2020s). Describing the broader study: Samples covering the acute and convalescent phases of COVID-19 were provided by collaborators in the United States, Italy and Spain. Where available, HLA class I and class II types were obtained from metadata supplied by the sample provider rather than from assay-based typing. The prospective study material was composed of cDNA or gDNA derived from T cells, B-cell-depleted T cells, or PBMCs. Nearly every sample came with metadata listing a de-identified subject ID, COVID-19 status, age in years and sex. Samples came from the ongoing ImmuneRACE study (first 160 participants) plus 1,254 subjects from 6 global collaborators. Deeply sampled blood TCRbeta repertoires from subjects exposed to, actively infected with, or recovered from COVID-19 were included in the dataset. A freely available public database, intended as a resource for researchers studying the immune response to SARS-CoV-2, is where the repertoires were released.

In regard to this clone: Its antigen remains undetermined. No clone much larger than this one lies a single base away; base qualities are absent.

Beyond this particular receptor, the publication reports: The amount of clinical and demographic metadata varied by source and participant and was provided uncurated.

Collaborating institutions collected whole blood in K2EDTA tubes following their own protocols. For TCRbeta analysis, collaborators shipped samples in one of three forms: frozen whole blood, isolated PBMCs, or DNA extracted from either of those sample types. Reading the germline V gene gives CDR1 MGHRA and CDR2 YSYEKL. V lost 4 bases and J lost 6 bases; the stretch between them is 24 bases long. The CDR3 spans 17 residues, from the cysteine through the phenylalanine. Only the CDR3 part of the read is kept: 51 bases, read in frame from the first base. TCRbeta CDR3 regions were amplified from genomic DNA by means of the immunoSEQ Assay, a bias-controlled multiplex PCR. On the authors' methods: The number of nucleated cells in each sample was estimated from the amplification of reference gene primers within the assay. Sequence reads were collapsed and filtered to measure the absolute abundance of every unique TCRbeta CDR3 rearrangement. Productive Simpson clonality was computed per sample as the square root of Simpson's diversity index over productive rearrangements. TCRdb mirrors the immuneACCESS table, restricted to in-frame sequences. Some clones are absent from its copies; in checked studies, under half trace to an unresolved V gene, and the reason for the others is unknown. The V and J calls and the clone size are those of that table, but D and trimming were determined from the DNA. This sample holds around 130,000 clones; around 83% were observed only once. Roughly 15% of the sample is taken by the ten largest.

This receptor was identified in a woman aged 45-65 years with acute or convalescent COVID-19. The chain is encoded by TRBV4-1 joined to TRBJ1-2; the D region possibly corresponds to TRBD1 (5 bases align). Sequencing used peripheral blood. CDR3 reads: CASSRPGPGQGLDGYTF. The DNA sequence reads TGCGCCAGCAGCCGCCCAGGTCCAGGGCAGGGACTGGATGGCTACACCTTC.